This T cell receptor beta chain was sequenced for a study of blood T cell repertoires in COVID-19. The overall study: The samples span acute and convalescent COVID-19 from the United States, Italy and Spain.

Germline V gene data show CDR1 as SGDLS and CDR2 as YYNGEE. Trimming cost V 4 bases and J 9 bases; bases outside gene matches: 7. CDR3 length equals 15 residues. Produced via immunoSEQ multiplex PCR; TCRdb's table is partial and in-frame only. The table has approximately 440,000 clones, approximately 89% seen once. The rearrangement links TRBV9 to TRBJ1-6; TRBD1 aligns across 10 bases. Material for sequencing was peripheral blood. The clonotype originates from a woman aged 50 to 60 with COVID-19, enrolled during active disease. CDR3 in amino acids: CASSPRDRGGSPLHF. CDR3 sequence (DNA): TGTGCCAGCAGCCCCCGGGACAGGGGAGGTTCACCCCTCCACTTT. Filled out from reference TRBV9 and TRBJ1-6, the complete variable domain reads DSGVTQTPKHLITATGQRVTLRCSPRSGDLSVYWYQQSLDQGLQFLIQYYNGEERAKGNILERFSAQQFPDLHSELNLSSLELGDSALYFCASSPRDRGGSPLHFGNGTRLTVT.